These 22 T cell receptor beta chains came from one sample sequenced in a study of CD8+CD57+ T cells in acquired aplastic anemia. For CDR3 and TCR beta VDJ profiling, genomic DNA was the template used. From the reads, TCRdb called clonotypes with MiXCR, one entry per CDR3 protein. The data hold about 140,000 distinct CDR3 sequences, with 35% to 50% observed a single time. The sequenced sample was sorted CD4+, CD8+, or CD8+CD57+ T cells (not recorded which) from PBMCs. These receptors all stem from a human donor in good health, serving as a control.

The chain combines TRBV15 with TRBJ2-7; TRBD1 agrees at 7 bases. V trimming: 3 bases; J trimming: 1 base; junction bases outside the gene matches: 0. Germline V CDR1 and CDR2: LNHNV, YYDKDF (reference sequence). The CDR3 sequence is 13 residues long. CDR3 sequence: CATSRTGSYEQYF. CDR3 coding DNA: TGTGCCACCAGCAGGACAGGGTCCTACGAGCAGTACTTC.

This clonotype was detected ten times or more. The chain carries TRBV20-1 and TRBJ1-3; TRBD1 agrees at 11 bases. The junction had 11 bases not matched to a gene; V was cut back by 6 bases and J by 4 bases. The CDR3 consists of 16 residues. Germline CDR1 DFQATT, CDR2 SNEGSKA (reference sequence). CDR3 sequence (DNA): TGCAGTGCGGACGAAGGACAGGGGGCGCTCGGAAACACCATATATTTT. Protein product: CSADEGQGALGNTIYF.

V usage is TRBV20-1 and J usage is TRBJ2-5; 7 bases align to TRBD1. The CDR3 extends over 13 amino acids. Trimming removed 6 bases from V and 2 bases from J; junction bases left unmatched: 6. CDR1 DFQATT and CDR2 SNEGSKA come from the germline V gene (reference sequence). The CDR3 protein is CSAEQGKQETQYF. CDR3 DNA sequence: TGCAGTGCAGAACAGGGGAAACAAGAGACCCAGTACTTC.

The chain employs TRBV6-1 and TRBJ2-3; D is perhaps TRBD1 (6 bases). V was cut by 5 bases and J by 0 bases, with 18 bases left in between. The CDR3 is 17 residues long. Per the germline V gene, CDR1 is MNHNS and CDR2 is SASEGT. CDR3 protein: CASSRNGQTSSTDTQYF. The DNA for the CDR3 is TGTGCCAGCAGTCGTAATGGACAGACCAGTAGCACAGATACGCAGTATTTT.

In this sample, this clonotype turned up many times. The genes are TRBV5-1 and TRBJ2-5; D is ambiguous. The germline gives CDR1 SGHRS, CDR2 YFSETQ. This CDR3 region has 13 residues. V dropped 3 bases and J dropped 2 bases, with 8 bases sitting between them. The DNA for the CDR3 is TGCGCCAGCAGCTCAAATGTTCAAGAGACCCAGTACTTC. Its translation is CASSSNVQETQYF.

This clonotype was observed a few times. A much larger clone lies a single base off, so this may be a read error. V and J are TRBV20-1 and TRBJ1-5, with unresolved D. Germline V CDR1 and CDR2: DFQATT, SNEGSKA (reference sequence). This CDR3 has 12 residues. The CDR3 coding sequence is TGCATTGCTAGTTCTGGGAATCAGCCCCAGCATTTT. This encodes CIASSGNQPQHF.

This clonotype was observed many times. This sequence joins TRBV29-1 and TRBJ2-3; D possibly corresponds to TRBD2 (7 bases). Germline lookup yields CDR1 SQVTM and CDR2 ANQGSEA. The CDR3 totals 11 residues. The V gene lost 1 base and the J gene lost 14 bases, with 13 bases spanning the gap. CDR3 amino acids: CSVEGGGDSYF. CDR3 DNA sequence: TGCAGCGTTGAAGGGGGGGGCGATTCGTATTTT.

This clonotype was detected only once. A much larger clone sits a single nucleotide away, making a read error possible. The CDR3 bases are TGTGCCATCAGTTACTCGGAGCGTAATGAGCAGTTCTTC. Amino acids: CAISYSERNEQFF. This sequence joins TRBV10-3 and TRBJ2-1; D unresolved. Germline values: CDR1 ENHRY, CDR2 SYGVKD. The CDR3 extends over 13 amino acids. The ends were cut back, 5 bases at V and 7 bases at J, with 12 bases in the middle.

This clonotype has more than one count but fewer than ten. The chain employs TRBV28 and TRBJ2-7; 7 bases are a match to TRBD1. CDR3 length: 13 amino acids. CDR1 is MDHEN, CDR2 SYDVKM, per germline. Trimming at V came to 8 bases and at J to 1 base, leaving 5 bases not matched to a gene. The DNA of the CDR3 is TGTGCCAGCGAGCCGGGACAGTCCTACGAGCAGTACTTC. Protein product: CASEPGQSYEQYF.

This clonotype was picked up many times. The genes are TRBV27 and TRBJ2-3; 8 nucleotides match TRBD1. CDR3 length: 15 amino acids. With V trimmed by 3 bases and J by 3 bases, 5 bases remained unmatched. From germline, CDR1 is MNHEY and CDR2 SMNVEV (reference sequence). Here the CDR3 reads CASSLAGGRTDTQYF. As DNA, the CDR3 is TGTGCCAGCAGTTTGGCAGGGGGCAGGACAGATACGCAGTATTTT.

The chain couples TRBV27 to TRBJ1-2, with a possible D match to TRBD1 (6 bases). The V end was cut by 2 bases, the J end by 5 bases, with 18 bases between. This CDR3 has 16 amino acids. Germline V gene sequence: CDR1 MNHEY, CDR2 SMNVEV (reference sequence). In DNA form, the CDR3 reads TGTGCCAGCAGTTTAGACCACGGGGGGGCAAGTTATGGCTACACCTTC. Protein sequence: CASSLDHGGASYGYTF.

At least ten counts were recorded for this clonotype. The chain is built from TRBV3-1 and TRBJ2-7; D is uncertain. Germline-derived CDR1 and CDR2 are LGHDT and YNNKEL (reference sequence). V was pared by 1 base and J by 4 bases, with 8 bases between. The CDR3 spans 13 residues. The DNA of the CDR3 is TGTGCCAGCAGCCAAGCCTCTGGGTACGAGCAGTACTTC. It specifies CASSQASGYEQYF.

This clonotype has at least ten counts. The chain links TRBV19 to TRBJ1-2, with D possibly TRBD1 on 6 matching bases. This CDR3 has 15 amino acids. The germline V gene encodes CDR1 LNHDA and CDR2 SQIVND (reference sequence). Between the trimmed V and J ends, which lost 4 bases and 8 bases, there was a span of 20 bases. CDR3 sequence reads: CASSTRTAKGEGYTF. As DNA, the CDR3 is TGTGCCAGTAGTACACGGACAGCAAAAGGGGAGGGCTACACCTTC. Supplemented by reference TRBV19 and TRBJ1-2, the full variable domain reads DGGITQSPKYLFRKEGQNVTLSCEQNLNHDAMYWYRQDPGQGLRLIYYSQIVNDFQKGDIAEGYSVSREKKESFPLTVTSAQKNPTAFYLCASSTRTAKGEGYTFGSGTRLTVV.

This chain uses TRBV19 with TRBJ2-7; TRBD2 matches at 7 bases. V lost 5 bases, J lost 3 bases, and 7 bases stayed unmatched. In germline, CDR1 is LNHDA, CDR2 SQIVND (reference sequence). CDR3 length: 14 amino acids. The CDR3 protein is CASSSLGGGYEQYF. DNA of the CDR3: TGTGCCAGTAGTTCGCTTGGGGGGGGCTACGAGCAGTACTTC.

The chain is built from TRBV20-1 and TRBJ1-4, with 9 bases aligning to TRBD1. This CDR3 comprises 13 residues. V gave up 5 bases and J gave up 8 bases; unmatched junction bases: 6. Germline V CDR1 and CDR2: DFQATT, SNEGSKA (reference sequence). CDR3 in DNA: TGCAGTGCTCATCATGGGACAGGGGAAAAACTGTTTTTT. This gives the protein CSAHHGTGEKLFF.

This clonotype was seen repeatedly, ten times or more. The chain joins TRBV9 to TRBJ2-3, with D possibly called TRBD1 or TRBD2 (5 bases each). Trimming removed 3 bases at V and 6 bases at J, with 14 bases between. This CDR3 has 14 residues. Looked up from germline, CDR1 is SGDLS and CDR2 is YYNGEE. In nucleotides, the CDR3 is TGTGCCAGCAGCGCCGGGGACCCCCGGGATACGCAGTATTTT. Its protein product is CASSAGDPRDTQYF.

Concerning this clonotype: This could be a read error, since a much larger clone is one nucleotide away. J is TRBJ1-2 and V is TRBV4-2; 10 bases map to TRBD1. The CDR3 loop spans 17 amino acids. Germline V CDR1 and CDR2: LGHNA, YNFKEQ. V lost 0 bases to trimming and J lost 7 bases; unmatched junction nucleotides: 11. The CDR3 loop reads CASSQDVWDRGIGGYTF. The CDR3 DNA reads TGTGCCAGCAGCCAAGATGTATGGGACAGGGGTATAGGTGGCTACACCTTC.

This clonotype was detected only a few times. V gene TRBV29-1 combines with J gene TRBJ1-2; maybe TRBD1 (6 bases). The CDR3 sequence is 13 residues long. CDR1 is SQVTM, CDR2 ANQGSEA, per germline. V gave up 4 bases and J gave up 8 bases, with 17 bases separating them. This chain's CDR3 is CSVGGQIGGGYTF. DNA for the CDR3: TGCAGCGTTGGAGGACAGATAGGAGGGGGCTACACCTTC.

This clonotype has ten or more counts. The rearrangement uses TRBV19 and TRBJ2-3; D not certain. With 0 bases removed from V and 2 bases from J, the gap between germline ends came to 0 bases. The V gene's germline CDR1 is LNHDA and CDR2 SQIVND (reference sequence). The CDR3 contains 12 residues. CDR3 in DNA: TGTGCCAGTAGTATAGACACAGATACGCAGTATTTT. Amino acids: CASSIDTDTQYF.

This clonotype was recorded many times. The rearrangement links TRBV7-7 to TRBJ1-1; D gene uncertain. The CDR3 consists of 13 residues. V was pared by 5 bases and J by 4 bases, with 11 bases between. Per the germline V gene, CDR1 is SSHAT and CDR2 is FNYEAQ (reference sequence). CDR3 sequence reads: CASSPSNGTEAFF. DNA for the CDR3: TGTGCCAGCAGCCCCAGTAATGGCACTGAAGCTTTCTTT.

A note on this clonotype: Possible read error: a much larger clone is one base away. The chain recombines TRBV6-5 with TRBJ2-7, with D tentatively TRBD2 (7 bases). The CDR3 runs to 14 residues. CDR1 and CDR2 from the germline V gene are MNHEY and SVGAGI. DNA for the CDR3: TGTGCCAGCAGTTACTCGATGGGAGGGGGGGAGCGGTACTTC. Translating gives CASSYSMGGGERYF.

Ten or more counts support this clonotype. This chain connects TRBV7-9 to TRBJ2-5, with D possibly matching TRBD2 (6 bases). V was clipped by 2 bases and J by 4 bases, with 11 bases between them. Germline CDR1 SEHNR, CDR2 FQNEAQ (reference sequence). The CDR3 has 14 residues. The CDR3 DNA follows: TGTGCCAGCAGCTTAACGGGGGTAGGAGAGACCCAGTACTTC. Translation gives CASSLTGVGETQYF.